This entry features one T cell receptor (beta chain) sequence. What it binds is unknown. Via CD45RO/CCR7/CD25/CD127/CD95/CD27, cells of the CD4+ naive, central memory, regulatory and stem cell-like memory subsets were sorted. There are 13 residues in the CDR3. Germline assignment: CDR1 SGHTA and CDR2 FQGNSA. With 1 base removed from V and 6 bases from J, the gap between germline ends came to 7 bases. Isolated RNA was reverse transcribed in full, so expressed TCRB transcripts were sequenced. Clones were read by immunoSEQ multiplex PCR, and TCRdb kept only the in-frame ones, dropping some. Seen here are a few hundred thousand clones, 13% to 15% observed once, and the top ten hold under 8.5%. The data belong to a study of beta chain features in type 1 diabetes. General observations from the study: Naive, central memory and regulatory TCRB repertoires appeared more similar among patients than healthy donors.

The chain employs TRBV7-2 and TRBJ2-1; D may be TRBD2 (5 bases). This TCR derives from a man aged 25 to 40 in good health. The source material was central memory CD4+ T cells from blood. CDR3 DNA sequence: TGTGCCAGCAGCTTAGAAAGCGGCAATGAGCAGTTCTTC. Its protein product is CASSLESGNEQFF. Complete variable domain (other parts from reference TRBV7-2 and TRBJ2-1): GAGVSQSPSNKVTEKGKDVELRCDPISGHTALYWYRQSLGQGLEFLIYFQGNSAPDKSGLPSDRFSAERTGGSVSTLTIQRTQQEDSAVYLCASSLESGNEQFFGPGTRLTVL.